One sample yielded the 20 T cell receptor beta chains listed below, sequenced in a study of vaccination and CD4 T cells after COVID-19. Their target antigens are unknown. The treatment was: roughly 10-day PBMC culture with coronavirus spike peptide pools or control peptides (ViraFEST assay). Oncomine TCR Beta short-read sequencing was applied to DNA from cultured CD4+ T cells. TCRdb ran MiXCR on the PCR reads and lists one entry per CDR3 protein. The sample holds around 14,000 distinct CDR3 sequences, about 53% seen once. The sequencing used CD4+ T cells from blood, cultured in vitro, collected before SARS-CoV-2 vaccination. These receptors all come from a human donor who had recovered from COVID-19.

This chain uses TRBV19 with TRBJ2-3; 10 bases map to TRBD2. The germline CDR1 and CDR2 sequences are LNHDA and SQIVND (reference sequence). CDR3 size: 18 residues. The V segment lost 5 bases and the J segment 1 base; nucleotides outside the gene matches: 12. The CDR3 region has the DNA TGTGCCAGTAGTTTTCGACCCCTAGCGGGAGTGGGCACAGATACGCAGTATTTT. Translated, it gives CASSFRPLAGVGTDTQYF.

This clonotype came up a few times. The V call is TRBV7-9, the J call TRBJ2-4, with a tentative D call TRBD2 (6 bases). This CDR3 region has 16 residues. Germline CDR1 reads SEHNR; CDR2 reads FQNEAQ (reference sequence). V was shortened by 5 bases and J by 6 bases, with 20 bases between the two germline ends. The CDR3 sequence: CASSPLAGGGGNIQYF. The CDR3 DNA is TGTGCCAGCAGCCCCTTAGCCGGGGGAGGAGGAAACATTCAGTACTTC.

The table lists this clonotype with a few counts. The rearrangement links TRBV6-1 to TRBJ2-1; D possibly corresponds to TRBD1 (6 bases). Trimming cost V 6 bases and J 8 bases, with 14 bases left between them. The CDR3 loop spans 13 amino acids. CDR1 MNHNS and CDR2 SASEGT come from the germline V gene. The CDR3 sequence: CASRIQGQDEQFF. The CDR3 DNA follows: TGTGCCAGCAGGATACAGGGTCAGGATGAGCAGTTCTTC.

In DNA form, the CDR3 reads TGCGCCAGCAGCCAAGCCCCAGCGGGGAATCCACCGGGGAGTGAGCAGTTCTTC. It yields the protein CASSQAPAGNPPGSEQFF. J is TRBJ2-1 and V is TRBV4-3, with 7 bases that match TRBD2. The CDR3 spans 18 residues. Per germline, CDR1 LGHNA and CDR2 YSLEER. The ends lost 1 base at V and 9 bases at J; junction bases unmatched: 18.

The gene calls are TRBV10-1 and TRBJ2-3, with 16 bases lining up with TRBD2. This CDR3 region has 18 residues. With V trimmed by 6 bases and J by 4 bases, 10 bases remained unmatched. Germline CDR1 reads WNHNN; CDR2 reads SYGVQD (reference sequence). This CDR3 reads CASRHPGLAGGPSDTQYF. CDR3 sequence (DNA): TGCGCCAGCAGACACCCGGGACTAGCGGGAGGGCCGTCAGATACGCAGTATTTT.

The chain combines TRBV7-3 with TRBJ2-2; maybe TRBD1 (6 bases). V was trimmed by 2 bases and J by 6 bases, leaving 10 bases between them. From germline, CDR1 is SGHTA and CDR2 FQGTGA. The CDR3 has 14 residues. CDR3: CASSLQGSAGELFF. DNA of the CDR3: TGTGCCAGCAGCTTACAGGGGTCGGCCGGGGAGCTGTTTTTT.

V is TRBV5-4 and J is TRBJ1-2, with D unclear. Germline V CDR1 and CDR2: SGHNT, YYREEE (reference sequence). The CDR3 spans 14 residues. V lost 0 bases and J 3 bases, leaving 9 bases between the germline ends. CDR3 nucleotides: TGTGCCAGCAGCTTGGCTAGGATCGACTATGGCTACACCTTC. It yields the protein CASSLARIDYGYTF.

The chain has TRBV2 and TRBJ2-5; D might be TRBD1 or TRBD2, each matching 5 bases. V was cut by 6 bases and J by 4 bases, with 15 bases left in between. Germline-derived CDR1 and CDR2 are SNHLY and FYNNEI. The length of the CDR3 is 14 residues. CDR3 DNA: TGTGCCAGCAGGGGGGATTCGGCCGCAGAGACCCAGTACTTC. Translation gives CASRGDSAAETQYF. Combining the CDR3 with reference TRBV2 and TRBJ2-5 gives the whole variable domain EPEVTQTPSHQVTQMGQEVILRCVPISNHLYFYWYRQILGQKVEFLVSFYNNEISEKSEIFDDQFSVERPDGSNFTLKIRSTKLEDSAMYFCASRGDSAAETQYFGPGTRLLVL.

The chain employs TRBV20-1 and TRBJ2-1; the match to TRBD2 covers 8 bases. Per the germline V gene, CDR1 is DFQATT and CDR2 is SNEGSKA (reference sequence). This CDR3 is built from 13 residues. V dropped 4 bases and J dropped 12; count of bases not matched to a gene: 11. The CDR3 is CSANGLADGGQFF. Here the CDR3 DNA reads TGCAGTGCTAACGGACTAGCCGACGGGGGGCAGTTCTTC.

This chain joins TRBV7-8 and TRBJ2-3; 12 bases align to TRBD2. CDR3 length: 15 amino acids. Germline V gives CDR1 SGHVS, CDR2 FQNEAQ. V dropped 5 bases and J dropped 5; count of bases not matched to a gene: 5. CDR3 sequence: CASSTGLAGRDTQYF. The DNA of the CDR3 is TGTGCCAGCAGCACTGGACTAGCGGGAAGAGATACGCAGTATTTT.

The chain is built from TRBV28 and TRBJ2-5; D is perhaps TRBD2 (6 bases). In germline, CDR1 is MDHEN, CDR2 SYDVKM. The CDR3 runs to 13 residues. Trimming shortened V by 5 bases and J by 2 bases, and 9 bases separated the two germline ends. The CDR3 nucleotides are TGTGCCAGCAGTCGGAGCGGGCAAGAGACCCAGTACTTC. The encoded protein is CASSRSGQETQYF.

The chain is built from TRBV5-4 and TRBJ2-2; D is perhaps TRBD1 or TRBD2 (5 bases each). The CDR3 loop spans 16 amino acids. Trimming took 4 bases from V and 8 from J, leaving 21 bases between them. Germline CDR1 SGHNT, CDR2 YYREEE (reference sequence). CDR3 DNA sequence: TGTGCCAGCAGCGCGGGCCAACAGGCCAACATGGGGGAGCTGTTTTTT. Translation: CASSAGQQANMGELFF.

This clonotype was observed a handful of times. The gene calls are TRBV12-1 and TRBJ1-5; the table assigns TRBD1, which was not confirmed against the DNA. TRBV12-1 is an annotated pseudogene. The CDR3 has 16 amino acids. CDR3 sequence reads: CASSFADRGSNQPQHF. For the CDR3, the DNA is TGTGCCAGCAGCTTTGCGGACAGGGGGTCAAATCAGCCCCAGCATTTT.

The genes are TRBV20-1 and TRBJ2-6; D is uncertain. CDR1 and CDR2 (germline): DFQATT, SNEGSKA (reference sequence). This CDR3 has 13 amino acids. The V and J ends lost 0 bases and 11 bases respectively, with 11 bases between them. The CDR3 region is CSAREGTVDVLTF. The CDR3 DNA reads as TGCAGTGCTAGAGAGGGCACAGTCGACGTCCTGACTTTC.

The chain carries TRBV4-2 and TRBJ2-7; D gene unclear. Germline CDR1 reads LGHNA; CDR2 reads YNFKEQ. The CDR3 is 13 amino acids. Trimming stripped 5 bases from V and 2 bases from J, with 10 bases between. Here the CDR3 reads CASSDLPAYEQYF. CDR3 coding DNA: TGTGCCAGCAGCGACCTTCCCGCCTACGAGCAGTACTTC.

V is TRBV7-2 and J is TRBJ2-7, with no clear D. Germline CDR1 is SGHTA and CDR2 is FQGNSA. The CDR3 runs to 12 residues. V shed 4 bases and J shed 2 bases, with 6 bases lying between them. The CDR3 spells CASSYNTYEQYF. For the CDR3, the DNA is TGTGCCAGCAGCTATAATACCTACGAGCAGTACTTC. Full variable domain (rest looked up from reference TRBV7-2 and TRBJ2-7): GAGVSQSPSNKVTEKGKDVELRCDPISGHTALYWYRQSLGQGLEFLIYFQGNSAPDKSGLPSDRFSAERTGGSVSTLTIQRTQQEDSAVYLCASSYNTYEQYFGPGTRLTVT.

This clonotype was detected only a few times. J is TRBJ2-5 and V is TRBV24-1; D perhaps matches TRBD2 (6 bases). V was clipped by 3 bases and J by 7 bases, with 20 bases between them. This CDR3 spans 16 amino acids. Germline values: CDR1 KGHDR, CDR2 SFDVKD. CDR3 nucleotides: TGTGCCACCAGTGATCCCGCCGGGGCCCTGGAGGGGACCCAGTACTTC. Translating it yields CATSDPAGALEGTQYF.

This clonotype was seen once. The rearrangement links TRBV7-9 to TRBJ2-1; TRBD2 matches at 7 bases. In germline, CDR1 is SEHNR, CDR2 FQNEAQ (reference sequence). The CDR3 consists of 13 residues. J lost 7 bases, V lost 3 bases, and 3 bases had no gene match. In DNA form, the CDR3 reads TGTGCCAGCAGCTTGACAGCGGGAAATGAGCAGTTCTTC. It encodes CASSLTAGNEQFF. Full variable domain (rest looked up from reference TRBV7-9 and TRBJ2-1): DTGVSQNPRHKITKRGQNVTFRCDPISEHNRLYWYRQTLGQGPEFLTYFQNEAQLEKSRLLSDRFSAERPKGSFSTLEIQRTEQGDSAMYLCASSLTAGNEQFFGPGTRLTVL.

This clonotype was detected only a few times. The chain has TRBV27 and TRBJ1-5; D is unclear. Germline CDR1 reads MNHEY; CDR2 reads SMNVEV (reference sequence). The CDR3 extends over 15 amino acids. Trimming removed 4 bases from V and 2 bases from J, with 12 bases in between. The CDR3 spells CASSSAEGGNQPQHF. The DNA for the CDR3 is TGTGCCAGCAGTTCAGCCGAGGGAGGCAATCAGCCCCAGCATTTT.

Here the CDR3 reads CASSAQGSGNTIYF. The DNA for the CDR3 is TGTGCCAGCAGCGCACAGGGCTCGGGAAACACCATATATTTT. J is TRBJ1-3 and V is TRBV7-3, with D perhaps TRBD1 (6 bases). Trimming left V 5 bases short and J 4 bases short, with 12 bases between. The germline CDR1 and CDR2 sequences are SGHTA and FQGTGA. CDR3 length: 14 amino acids.